The TCR beta chain under discussion was sequenced for a study of blood T cell repertoires in COVID-19. About the study: Samples of COVID-19 (acute and convalescent) were obtained from the United States, Italy and Spain. Sources were T cells, B-cell-depleted T cells, or PBMCs; the material itself was cDNA or gDNA.

There are 13 residues in the CDR3. With 0 bases removed from V and 7 bases from J, the gap between germline ends came to 8 bases. The germline CDR1 and CDR2 sequences are SGHRS and YFSETQ. Per the original data handling: From reference gene primer amplification, estimates of nucleated cell counts were derived. Only in-frame clones appear in the TCRdb table, and some are missing; sequencing was by immunoSEQ multiplex PCR. The D gene and trimming were derived from the DNA, and the V and J assignments and clone size from that table. This sample has some 170,000 clones, with roughly 87% found just once. This chain connects TRBV5-1 to TRBJ2-1; D remains ambiguous. Sequenced sample: peripheral blood. The origin of this receptor is a woman aged 50 to 60 with acute or convalescent COVID-19. The CDR3 sequence: CASSLVPSNEQFF. The CDR3 DNA is TGCGCCAGCAGCTTGGTCCCCAGTAATGAGCAGTTCTTC.